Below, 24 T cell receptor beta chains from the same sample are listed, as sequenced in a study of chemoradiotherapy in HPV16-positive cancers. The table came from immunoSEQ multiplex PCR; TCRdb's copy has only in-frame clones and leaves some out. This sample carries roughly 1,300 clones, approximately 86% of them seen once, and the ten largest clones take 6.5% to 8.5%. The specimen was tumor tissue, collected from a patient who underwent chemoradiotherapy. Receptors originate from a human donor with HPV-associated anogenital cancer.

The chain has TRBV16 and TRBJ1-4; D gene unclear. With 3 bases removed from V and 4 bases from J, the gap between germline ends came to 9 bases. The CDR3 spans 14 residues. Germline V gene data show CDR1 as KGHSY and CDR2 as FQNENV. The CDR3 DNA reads TGTGCCAGCAGCCAGGACTGGATTAATGAAAAACTGTTTTTT. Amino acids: CASSQDWINEKLFF.

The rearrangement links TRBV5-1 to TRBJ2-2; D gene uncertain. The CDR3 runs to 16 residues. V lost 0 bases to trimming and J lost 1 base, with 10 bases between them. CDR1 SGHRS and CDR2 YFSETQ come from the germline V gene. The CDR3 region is CASSLGPRVNTGELFF. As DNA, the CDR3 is TGCGCCAGCAGCTTGGGGCCCAGAGTGAACACCGGGGAGCTGTTTTTT.

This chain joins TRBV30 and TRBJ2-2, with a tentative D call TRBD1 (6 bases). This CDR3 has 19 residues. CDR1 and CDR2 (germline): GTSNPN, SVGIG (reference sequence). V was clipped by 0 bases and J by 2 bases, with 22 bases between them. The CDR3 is CAWSVLWDTETLNTGELFF. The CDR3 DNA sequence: TGTGCCTGGAGTGTACTTTGGGACACCGAGACCTTAAACACCGGGGAGCTGTTTTTT.

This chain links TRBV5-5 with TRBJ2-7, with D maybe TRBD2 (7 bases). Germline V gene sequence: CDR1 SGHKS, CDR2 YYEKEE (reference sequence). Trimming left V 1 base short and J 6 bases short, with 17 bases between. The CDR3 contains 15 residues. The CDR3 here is CASSLLVTGRGEQYV. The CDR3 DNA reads TGTGCCAGCAGCTTGTTAGTCACAGGGAGGGGCGAGCAGTACGTC.

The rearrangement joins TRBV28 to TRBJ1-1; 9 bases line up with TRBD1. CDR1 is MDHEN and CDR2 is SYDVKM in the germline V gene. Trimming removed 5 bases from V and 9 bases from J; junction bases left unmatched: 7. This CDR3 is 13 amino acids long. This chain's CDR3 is CASSRPGTGKAFF. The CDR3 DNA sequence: TGTGCCAGCAGTCGCCCCGGGACAGGGAAAGCTTTCTTT.

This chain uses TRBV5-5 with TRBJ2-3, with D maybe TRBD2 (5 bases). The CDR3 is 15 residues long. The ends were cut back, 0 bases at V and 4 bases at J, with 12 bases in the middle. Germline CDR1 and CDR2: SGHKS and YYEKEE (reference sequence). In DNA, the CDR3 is TGTGCCAGCAGCTTGGAACTAGTTAGGGCAGATACGCAGTATTTT. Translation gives CASSLELVRADTQYF.

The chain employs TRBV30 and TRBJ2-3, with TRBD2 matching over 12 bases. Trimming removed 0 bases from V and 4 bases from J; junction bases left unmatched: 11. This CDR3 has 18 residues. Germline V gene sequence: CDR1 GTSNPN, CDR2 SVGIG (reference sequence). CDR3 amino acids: CAWSVSILAGGWSDTQYF. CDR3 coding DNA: TGTGCCTGGAGTGTCTCTATACTAGCGGGGGGTTGGTCAGATACGCAGTATTTT.

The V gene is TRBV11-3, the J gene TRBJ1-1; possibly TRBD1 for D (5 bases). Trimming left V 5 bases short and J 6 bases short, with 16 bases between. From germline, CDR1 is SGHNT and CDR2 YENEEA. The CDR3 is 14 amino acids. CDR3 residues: CASSPALRGAEAFF. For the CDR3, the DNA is TGTGCCAGCAGCCCGGCGCTTCGGGGGGCTGAAGCTTTCTTT.

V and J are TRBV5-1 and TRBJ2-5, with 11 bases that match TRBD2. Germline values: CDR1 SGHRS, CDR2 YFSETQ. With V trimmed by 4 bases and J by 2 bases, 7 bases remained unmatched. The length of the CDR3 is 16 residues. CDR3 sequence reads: CASSPRTSGRQETQYF. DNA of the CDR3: TGCGCCAGCAGCCCACGGACTAGCGGGCGGCAAGAGACCCAGTACTTC. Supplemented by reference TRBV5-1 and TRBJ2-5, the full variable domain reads KAGVTQTPRYLIKTRGQQVTLSCSPISGHRSVSWYQQTPGQGLQFLFEYFSETQRNKGNFPGRFSGRQFSNSRSEMNVSTLELGDSALYLCASSPRTSGRQETQYFGPGTRLLVL.

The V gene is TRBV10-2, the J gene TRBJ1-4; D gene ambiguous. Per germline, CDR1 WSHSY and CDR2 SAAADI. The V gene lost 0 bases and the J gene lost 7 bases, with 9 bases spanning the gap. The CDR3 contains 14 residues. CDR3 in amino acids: CASSESGVGEKLFF. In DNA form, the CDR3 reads TGCGCCAGCAGTGAGTCCGGGGTGGGTGAAAAACTGTTTTTT.

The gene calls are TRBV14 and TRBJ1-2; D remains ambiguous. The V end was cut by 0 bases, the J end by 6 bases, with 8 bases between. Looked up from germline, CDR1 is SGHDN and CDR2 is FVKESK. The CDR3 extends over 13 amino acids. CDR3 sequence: CASSQEDRNGYTF. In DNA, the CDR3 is TGTGCCAGCAGCCAAGAAGACCGGAATGGCTACACCTTC.

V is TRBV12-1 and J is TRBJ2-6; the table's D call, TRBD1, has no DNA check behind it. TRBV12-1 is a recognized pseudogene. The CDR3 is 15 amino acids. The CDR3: CASSPDSSGANVLTF. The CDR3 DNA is TGTGCCAGCAGCCCTGACAGCTCTGGGGCCAACGTCCTGACTTTC.

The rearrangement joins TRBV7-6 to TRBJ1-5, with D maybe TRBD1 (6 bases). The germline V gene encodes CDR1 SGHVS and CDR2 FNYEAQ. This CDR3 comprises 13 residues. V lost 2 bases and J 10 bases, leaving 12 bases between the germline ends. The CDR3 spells CASSLIMGGPQHF. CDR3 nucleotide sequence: TGTGCCAGCAGCTTAATTATGGGGGGCCCCCAGCATTTT.

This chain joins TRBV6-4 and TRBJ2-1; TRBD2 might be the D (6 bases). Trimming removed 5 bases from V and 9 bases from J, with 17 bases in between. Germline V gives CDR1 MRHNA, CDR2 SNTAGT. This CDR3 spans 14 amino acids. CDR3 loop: CASSSQRGSSEQFF. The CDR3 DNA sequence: TGTGCCAGCAGTTCCCAACGGGGGTCGAGTGAGCAGTTCTTC.

CDR3: CASSLGGSGTGGNYGYTF. CDR3 nucleotide sequence: TGTGCCAGCAGCTTAGGGGGGTCCGGGACAGGGGGCAACTATGGCTACACCTTC. The chain uses TRBV13 and TRBJ1-2; TRBD1 matches at 12 bases. J gave up 2 bases and V 0 bases, and 7 bases lay outside the gene matches. The CDR3 is 18 amino acids. Germline CDR1 PRHDT, CDR2 FYEKMQ (reference sequence).

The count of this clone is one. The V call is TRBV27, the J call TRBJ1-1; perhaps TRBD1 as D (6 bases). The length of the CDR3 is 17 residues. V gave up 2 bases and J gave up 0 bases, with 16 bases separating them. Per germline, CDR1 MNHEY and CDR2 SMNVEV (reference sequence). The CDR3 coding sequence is TGTGCCAGCAGTTTAAGGGGGACCGACAGATTGAACACTGAAGCTTTCTTT. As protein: CASSLRGTDRLNTEAFF.

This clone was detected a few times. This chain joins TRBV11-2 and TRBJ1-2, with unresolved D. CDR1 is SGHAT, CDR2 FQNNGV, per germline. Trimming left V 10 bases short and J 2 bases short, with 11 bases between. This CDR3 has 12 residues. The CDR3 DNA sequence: TGTGCCACCCAAGAAAGGAACTATGGCTACACCTTC. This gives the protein CATQERNYGYTF.

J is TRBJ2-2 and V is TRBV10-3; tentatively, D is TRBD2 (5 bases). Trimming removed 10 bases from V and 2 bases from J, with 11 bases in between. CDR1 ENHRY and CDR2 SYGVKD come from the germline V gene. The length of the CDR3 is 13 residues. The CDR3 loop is CATATGNTGELFF. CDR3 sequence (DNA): TGTGCCACCGCAACGGGAAACACCGGGGAGCTGTTTTTT.

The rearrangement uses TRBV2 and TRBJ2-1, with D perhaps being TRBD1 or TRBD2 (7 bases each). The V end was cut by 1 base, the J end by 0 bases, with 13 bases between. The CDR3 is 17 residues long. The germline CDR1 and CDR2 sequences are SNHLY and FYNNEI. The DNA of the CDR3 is TGTGCCAGCAGTGAAGGGGCAGGGGGGGGCTCCTACAATGAGCAGTTCTTC. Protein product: CASSEGAGGGSYNEQFF.

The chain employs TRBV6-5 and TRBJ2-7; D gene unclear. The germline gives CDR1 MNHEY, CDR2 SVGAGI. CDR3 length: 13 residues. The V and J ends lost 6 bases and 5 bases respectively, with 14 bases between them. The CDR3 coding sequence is TGTGCCAGCAGCGACAAATTACCCCACGAGCAGTACTTC. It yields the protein CASSDKLPHEQYF.

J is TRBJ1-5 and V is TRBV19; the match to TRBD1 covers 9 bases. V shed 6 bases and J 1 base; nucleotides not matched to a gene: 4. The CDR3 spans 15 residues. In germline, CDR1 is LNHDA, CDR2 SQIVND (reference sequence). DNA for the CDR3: TGTGCCAGTAGGATGGACAGGGGAAGCAATCAGCCCCAGCATTTT. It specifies CASRMDRGSNQPQHF.

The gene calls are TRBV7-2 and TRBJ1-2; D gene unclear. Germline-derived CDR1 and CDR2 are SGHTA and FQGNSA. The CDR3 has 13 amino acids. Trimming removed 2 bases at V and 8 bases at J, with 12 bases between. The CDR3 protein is CASSLLGKGGYTF. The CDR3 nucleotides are TGTGCCAGCAGCTTATTAGGGAAAGGCGGCTACACCTTC.

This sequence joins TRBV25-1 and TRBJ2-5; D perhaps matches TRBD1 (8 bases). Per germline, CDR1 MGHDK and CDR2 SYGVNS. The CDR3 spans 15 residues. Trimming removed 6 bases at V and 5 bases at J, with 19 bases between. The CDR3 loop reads CASSRPAGQDETQYF. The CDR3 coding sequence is TGTGCCAGCAGCCGGCCAGCGGGACAGGATGAGACCCAGTACTTC.

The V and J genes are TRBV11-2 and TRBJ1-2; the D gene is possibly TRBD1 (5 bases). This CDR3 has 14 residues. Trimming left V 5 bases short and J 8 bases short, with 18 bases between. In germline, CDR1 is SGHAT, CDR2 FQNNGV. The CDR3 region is CASSPKGTFLGYTF. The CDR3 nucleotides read TGTGCCAGCAGCCCAAAAGGGACCTTCCTAGGCTACACCTTC.